A selection of T cell receptor beta chains follows, all from one sample in a study of identical twins. TCRdb re-derived calls from the 5' RACE reads in MiXCR, one entry per CDR3 protein. The table lists approximately 890,000 distinct CDR3 sequences, about 12% of them singletons. The sample was also reused in another study, on yellow fever vaccine responses in identical twins.

The material sequenced was PBMCs. All receptors derive from a woman under 30 in good health. The CDR3 runs from the conserved cysteine through the conserved F or W. Fields, in order: J gene, CDR3 length, V gene, CDR3 protein.

TRBJ2-7 14 TRBV27 CASSSASRLYEQYF
TRBJ1-2 15 TRBV10-3 CAISDQSRDFYGYTF
TRBJ2-1 16 TRBV5-1 CASSLAPGTANNEQFF
TRBJ2-1 14 TRBV7-9 CASSSDRINNEQFF
TRBJ2-5 12 TRBV7-9 CASSLRSETQYF
TRBJ2-1 13 TRBV6-1 CASRVGVYNEQFF
TRBJ2-7 14 TRBV28 CASSKLAFVPGQYF
TRBJ2-3 14 TRBV27 CASRVVPSTDTQYF
TRBJ2-1 11 TRBV18 CASNPGDGPFF
TRBJ2-1 14 TRBV29-1 CSGGGLINYNEQFF
TRBJ2-3 18 TRBV6-1 CASSRRGTPSAHTDTQYF